Sequencing of this TCR beta chain was carried out in a study of shared clonotypes between healthy human individuals. Study-wide findings and caveats: Clonotypes shared by all four sorted-subset donors had higher generation probabilities than non-shared clonotypes.

On this clone: Its cognate antigen is unknown.

This CDR3 contains 16 residues. CDR1 is LGHNA and CDR2 is YSLEER in the germline V gene. The V gene lost 1 base and the J gene lost 16 bases, with 25 bases spanning the gap. Using 200 ng DNA, 30,000 to 35,000 T cell genomes, the sorted-subset replicate PCRs were run. Produced via immunoSEQ multiplex PCR; TCRdb's table is partial and in-frame only. The sample has about 2.3 million clones; around 92% are singletons. J is TRBJ1-4 and V is TRBV4-3; D might be TRBD1 (5 bases). Sequencing input: naive CD4+ T cells from PBMCs. Regarding subset: CD45RA+ positively selected. The clonotype comes from a man younger than 35 in good health. Some clones in this sample may be carry-over from other donors' samples. Written as DNA, the CDR3 is TGCGCCAGCAGCCAAGGCATTCGGGAGGTCGTGCAGGGCCCGTTTTTT. It specifies CASSQGIREVVQGPFF.